This T cell receptor beta chain is drawn from a study of PD-1 blockade in mismatch repair-deficient tumors. Study at large: Patients had roughly twelve mismatch repair-deficient cancer types, all previously treated and progressing.

Mismatch repair deficiency was confirmed in all patients, by PCR or immunohistochemistry. TCR sequencing covered a few patients who responded to pembrolizumab. General study points: Tumor-resident clones, often undetectable pretreatment in blood, expanded then contracted after pembrolizumab.

Trimming took 5 bases from V and 13 from J; bases not matched to a gene: 11. The CDR3 is 14 residues long. Germline V gives CDR1 SEHNR, CDR2 FQNEAQ (reference sequence). To note about this clone: Its antigen is still unknown.

Produced via immunoSEQ multiplex PCR; TCRdb's table is partial and in-frame only. The sample holds around 49,000 clones, around three quarters seen once. The TCR comes from an adult with mismatch repair-deficient cancer. The chain has TRBV7-9 and TRBJ2-5, with 12 bases matching TRBD2. The specimen comprised PBMCs, sampled before pembrolizumab treatment. The CDR3, as DNA: TGTGCCAGCAGCCCGGGACTAGCGGGCCGGTATACGTACTTC. It is translated as CASSPGLAGRYTYF.